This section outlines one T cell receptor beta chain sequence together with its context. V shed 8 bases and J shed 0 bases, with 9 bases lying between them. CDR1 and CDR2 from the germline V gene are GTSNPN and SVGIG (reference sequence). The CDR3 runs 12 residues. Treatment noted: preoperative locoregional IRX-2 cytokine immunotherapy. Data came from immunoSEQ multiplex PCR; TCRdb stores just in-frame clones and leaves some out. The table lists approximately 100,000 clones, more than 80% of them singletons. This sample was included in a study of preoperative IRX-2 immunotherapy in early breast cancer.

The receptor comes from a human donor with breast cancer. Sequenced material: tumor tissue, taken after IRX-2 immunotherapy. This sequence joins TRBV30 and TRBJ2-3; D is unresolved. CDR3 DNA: TGTGCCCAAGCGCCTAGCACAGATACGCAGTATTTT. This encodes CAQAPSTDTQYF.